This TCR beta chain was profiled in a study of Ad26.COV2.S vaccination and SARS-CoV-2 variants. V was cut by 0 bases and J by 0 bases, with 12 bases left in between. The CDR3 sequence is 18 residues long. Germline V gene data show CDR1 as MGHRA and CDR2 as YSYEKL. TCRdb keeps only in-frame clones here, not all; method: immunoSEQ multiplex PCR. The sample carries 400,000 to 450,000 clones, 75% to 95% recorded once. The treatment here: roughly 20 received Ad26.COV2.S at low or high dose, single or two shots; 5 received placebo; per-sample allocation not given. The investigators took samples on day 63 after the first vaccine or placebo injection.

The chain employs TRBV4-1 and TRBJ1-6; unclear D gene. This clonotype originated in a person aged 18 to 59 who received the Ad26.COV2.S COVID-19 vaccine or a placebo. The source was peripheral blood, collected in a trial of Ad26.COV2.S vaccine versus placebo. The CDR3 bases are TGCGCCAGCAGCCAAGATCTGACATTTGGCTCCTATAATTCACCCCTCCACTTT. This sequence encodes CASSQDLTFGSYNSPLHF.